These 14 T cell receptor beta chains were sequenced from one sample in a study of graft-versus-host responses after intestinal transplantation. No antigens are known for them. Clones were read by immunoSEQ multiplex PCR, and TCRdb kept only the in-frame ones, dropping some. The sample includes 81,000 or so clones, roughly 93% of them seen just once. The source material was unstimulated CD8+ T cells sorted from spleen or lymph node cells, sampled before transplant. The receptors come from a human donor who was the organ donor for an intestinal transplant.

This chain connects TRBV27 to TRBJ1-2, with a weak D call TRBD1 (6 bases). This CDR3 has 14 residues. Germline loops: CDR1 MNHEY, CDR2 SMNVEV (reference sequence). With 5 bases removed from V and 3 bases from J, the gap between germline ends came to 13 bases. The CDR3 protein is CASSITDSHYGYTF. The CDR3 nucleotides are TGTGCCAGCAGTATAACGGACAGCCACTATGGCTACACCTTC.

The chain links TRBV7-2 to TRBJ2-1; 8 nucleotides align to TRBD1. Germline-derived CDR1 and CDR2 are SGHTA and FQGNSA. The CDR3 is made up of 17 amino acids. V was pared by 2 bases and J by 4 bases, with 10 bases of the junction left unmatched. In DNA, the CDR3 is TGTGCCAGCAGCTTAATTGGGGGACAGGCGTTGTACAATGAGCAGTTCTTC. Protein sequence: CASSLIGGQALYNEQFF.

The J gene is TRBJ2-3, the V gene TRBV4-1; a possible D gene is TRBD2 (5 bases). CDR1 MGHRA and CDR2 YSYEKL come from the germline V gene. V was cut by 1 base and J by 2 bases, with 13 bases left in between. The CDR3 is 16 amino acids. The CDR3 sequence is CASSQGERLVTDTQYF. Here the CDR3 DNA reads TGCGCCAGCAGCCAAGGGGAGCGGCTCGTCACAGATACGCAGTATTTT.

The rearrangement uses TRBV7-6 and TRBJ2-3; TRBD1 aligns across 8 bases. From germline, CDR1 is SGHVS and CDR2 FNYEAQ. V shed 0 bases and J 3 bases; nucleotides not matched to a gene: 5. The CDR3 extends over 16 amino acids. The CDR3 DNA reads TGTGCCAGCAGCTTAGCGCTCAGGGGGCTAACAGATACGCAGTATTTT. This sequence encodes CASSLALRGLTDTQYF. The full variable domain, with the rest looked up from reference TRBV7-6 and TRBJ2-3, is GAGVSQSPRYKVTKRGQDVALRCDPISGHVSLYWYRQALGQGPEFLTYFNYEAQQDKSGLPNDRFSAERPEGSISTLTIQRTEQRDSAMYRCASSLALRGLTDTQYFGPGTRLTVL.

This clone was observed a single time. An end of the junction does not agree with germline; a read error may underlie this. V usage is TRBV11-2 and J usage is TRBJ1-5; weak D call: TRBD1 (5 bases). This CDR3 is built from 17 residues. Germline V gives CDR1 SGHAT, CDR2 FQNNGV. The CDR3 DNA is TGCGCCAGCAGCCAAGATCGGTCGGCAGGGTGGGCTCAGCCCCAGCATTTT. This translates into CASSQDRSAGWAQPQHF. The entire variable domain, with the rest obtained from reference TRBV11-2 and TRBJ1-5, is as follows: EAGVAQSPRYKIIEKRQSVAFWCNPISGHATLYWYQQILGQGPKLLIQFQNNGVVDDSQLPKDRFSAERLKGVDSTLKIQPAKLEDSAVYLCASSQDRSAGWAQPQHFGDGTRLSIL.

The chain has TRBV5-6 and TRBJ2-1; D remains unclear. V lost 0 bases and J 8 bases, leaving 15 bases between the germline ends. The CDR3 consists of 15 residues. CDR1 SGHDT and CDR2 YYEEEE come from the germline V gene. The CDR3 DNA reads TGTGCCAGCAGCTTGGCCAATTACCGACTCTATGAGCAGTTCTTC. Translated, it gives CASSLANYRLYEQFF.

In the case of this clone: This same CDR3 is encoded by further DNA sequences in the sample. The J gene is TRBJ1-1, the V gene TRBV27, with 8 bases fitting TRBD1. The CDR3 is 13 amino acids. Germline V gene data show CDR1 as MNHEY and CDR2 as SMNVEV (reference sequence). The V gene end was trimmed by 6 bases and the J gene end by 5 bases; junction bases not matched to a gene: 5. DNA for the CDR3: TGTGCCAGCAGAGCAGGGGGCGGGACTGAAGCTTTCTTT. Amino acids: CASRAGGGTEAFF.

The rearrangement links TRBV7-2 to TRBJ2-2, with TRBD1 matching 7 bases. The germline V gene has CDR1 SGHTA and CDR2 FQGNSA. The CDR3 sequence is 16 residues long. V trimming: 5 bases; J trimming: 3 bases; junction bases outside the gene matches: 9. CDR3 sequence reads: CASSPWGQRDTGELFF. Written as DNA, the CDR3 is TGTGCCAGCAGCCCATGGGGACAGCGAGACACCGGGGAGCTGTTTTTT. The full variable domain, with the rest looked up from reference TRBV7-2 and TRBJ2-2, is GAGVSQSPSNKVTEKGKDVELRCDPISGHTALYWYRQSLGQGLEFLIYFQGNSAPDKSGLPSDRFSAERTGGSVSTLTIQRTQQEDSAVYLCASSPWGQRDTGELFFGEGSRLTVL.

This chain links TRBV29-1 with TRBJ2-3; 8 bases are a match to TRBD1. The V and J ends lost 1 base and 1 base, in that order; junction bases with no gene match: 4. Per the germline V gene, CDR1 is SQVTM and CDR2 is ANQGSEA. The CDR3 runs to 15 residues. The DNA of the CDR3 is TGCAGCGTTGAAGCACAGGGGGGTCGCACAGATACGCAGTATTTT. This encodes CSVEAQGGRTDTQYF.

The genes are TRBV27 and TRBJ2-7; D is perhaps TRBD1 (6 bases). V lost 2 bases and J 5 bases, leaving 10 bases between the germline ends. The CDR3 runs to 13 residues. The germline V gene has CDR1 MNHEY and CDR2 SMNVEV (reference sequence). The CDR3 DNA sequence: TGTGCCAGCAGTTTAGGCAGGGGTAACGAGCAGTACTTC. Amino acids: CASSLGRGNEQYF.

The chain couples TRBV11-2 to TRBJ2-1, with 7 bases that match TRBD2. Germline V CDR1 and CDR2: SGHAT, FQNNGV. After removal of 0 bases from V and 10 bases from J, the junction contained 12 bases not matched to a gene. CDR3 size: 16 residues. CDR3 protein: CASSLEVAGPHVEQFF. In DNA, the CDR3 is TGTGCCAGCAGCTTAGAAGTAGCGGGTCCCCACGTGGAGCAGTTCTTC.

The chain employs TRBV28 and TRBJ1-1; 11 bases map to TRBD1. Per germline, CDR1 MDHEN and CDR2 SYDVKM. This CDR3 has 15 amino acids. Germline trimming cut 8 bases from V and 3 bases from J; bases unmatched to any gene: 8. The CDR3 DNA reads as TGTGCCAGCTCGCCGGACAGGGGGCTGGACACTGAAGCTTTCTTT. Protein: CASSPDRGLDTEAFF.

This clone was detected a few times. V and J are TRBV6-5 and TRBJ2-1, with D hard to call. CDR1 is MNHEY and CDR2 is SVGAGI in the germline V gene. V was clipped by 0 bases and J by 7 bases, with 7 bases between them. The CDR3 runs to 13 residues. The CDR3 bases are TGTGCCAGCAGTTACTCGTTAGTAAATGAGCAGTTCTTC. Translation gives CASSYSLVNEQFF.

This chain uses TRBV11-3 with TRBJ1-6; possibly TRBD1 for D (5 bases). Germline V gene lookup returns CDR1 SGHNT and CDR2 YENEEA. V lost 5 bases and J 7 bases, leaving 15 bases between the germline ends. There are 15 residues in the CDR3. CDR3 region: CASSPTVGGNSPLHF. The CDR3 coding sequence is TGTGCCAGCAGCCCGACAGTGGGGGGAAATTCACCCCTCCACTTT.